This T cell receptor beta chain appears in the sequencing data of a study of identical twins. TCRdb itself ran the 5' RACE reads through MiXCR, one entry per CDR3 protein. Counted here are roughly 1.6 million distinct CDR3 sequences, around 29% occurring once; the ten biggest clones make up less than 0.35%. Germline V CDR1 and CDR2: PRHDT, FYEKMQ (reference sequence). The V end was cut by 5 bases, the J end by 3 bases, with 16 bases between. There are 16 residues in the CDR3. The chain has TRBV13 and TRBJ2-2; possibly TRBD2 for D (7 bases). The sample taken for sequencing was cord blood. The source is a newborn girl in good health. The CDR3 protein is CASSPGGDMDTGELFF. CDR3 bases: TGTGCCAGCAGCCCGGGGGGCGATATGGACACCGGGGAGCTGTTTTTT. Full variable domain (missing parts from reference TRBV13 and TRBJ2-2): AAGVIQSPRHLIKEKRETATLKCYPIPRHDTVYWYQQGPGQDPQFLISFYEKMQSDKGSIPDRFSAQQFSDYHSELNMSSLELGDSALYFCASSPGGDMDTGELFFGEGSRLTVL.